The TCR beta chain described here comes from a study of blood T cell repertoires in COVID-19. The germline CDR1 and CDR2 sequences are MNHNS and SASEGT. The CDR3 runs 16 residues. J gave up 3 bases and V 4 bases, and 10 bases lay outside the gene matches. Here immunoSEQ multiplex PCR was the method, and the copy in TCRdb shows in-frame clones only, minus some. Of 450,000 to 500,000 clones in the sample, approximately 86% were seen once. J is TRBJ1-2 and V is TRBV6-1; 8 bases are a match to TRBD1. The receptor's source is a woman in her sixties who had recovered from COVID-19. Sequencing was performed on PBMCs or T cells enriched from blood (not recorded which). CDR3 region: CASSGGQGAQDYGYTF. The CDR3 DNA reads TGTGCCAGCAGTGGGGGCCAGGGGGCACAAGACTATGGCTACACCTTC.